This T cell receptor beta chain came from a study of TIL therapy for anti-PD-1-resistant metastatic lung cancer. Study-wide background: Patients had a median age of about 50 years (range roughly 35-80).

Study outcomes and limitations: Patients were highly selected, enriched for treatment-naive, never-smoker and oncogene-addicted cases.

This was the immunoSEQ v3 assay. Produced via immunoSEQ multiplex PCR; TCRdb's table is partial and in-frame only. In the table there are 55,000 or so clones, about 81% of which are singletons. Germline lookup yields CDR1 SSHAT and CDR2 FNYEAQ (reference sequence). The CDR3 is 15 amino acids. As concerns this clone: Its cognate antigen is unknown. Germline and junction disagree at one end, which may indicate a read error.

Time point defined: pre-treatment sample, taken before nivolumab and TIL therapy. The receptor's source is a person between 25 and 80 years old with non-small cell lung cancer. This rearrangement joins TRBV7-7 to TRBJ2-2; 9 bases line up with TRBD2. Sequenced material: blood, taken at baseline. CDR3 amino acids: CASSGGGTSPGELFF. The CDR3 region has the DNA TGTGCTAGCAGCGGAGGGGGGACTAGCCCCGGGGAGCTGTTTTTT.